These T cell receptor beta chains were read from a single sample in a study of T cells in Graves' hyperthyroidism and ophthalmopathy. TCRdb reprocessed the multiplex PCR reads with MiXCR, giving one entry per CDR3 protein. The sample includes over 400,000 distinct CDR3 sequences, approximately 22% of them seen just once. The source material was blood. These receptors all come from a woman in her 70s with Graves' ophthalmopathy. CDR3s leave out the opening cysteine and the closing phenylalanine or tryptophan. A D gene is named only where the DNA matches it firmly.

CDR3 protein: ATSRDLWAGPDPDTQY
J gene: TRBJ2-3
D gene: .
V gene: TRBV15

CDR3 protein: ASSLKRWDRGVSSYEQY
J gene: TRBJ2-7
D gene: TRBD1
V gene: TRBV7-3

CDR3 protein: ASSPKREYYEQY
J gene: TRBJ2-7
D gene: TRBD2
V gene: TRBV27

CDR3 protein: ASSQNLGRDEQY
J gene: TRBJ2-7
D gene: .
V gene: TRBV4-2

CDR3 protein: ASSWTGSSYEQY
J gene: TRBJ2-7
D gene: TRBD1
V gene: TRBV5-1

CDR3 protein: SASPSREQY
J gene: TRBJ2-7
D gene: .
V gene: TRBV20-1

CDR3 protein: ASSALKHVNTEAF
J gene: TRBJ1-1
D gene: .
V gene: TRBV9

CDR3 protein: ASSPDGSNQPQH
J gene: TRBJ1-5
D gene: .
V gene: TRBV2

CDR3 protein: SARSSGGPYYNEQF
J gene: TRBJ2-1
D gene: TRBD2
V gene: TRBV20-1

CDR3 protein: ASSQAGGYGYT
J gene: TRBJ1-2
D gene: .
V gene: TRBV12-3/TRBV12-4

CDR3 protein: ASVGGGDEQY
J gene: TRBJ2-7
D gene: .
V gene: TRBV27

CDR3 protein: ASSLGQENQPQH
J gene: TRBJ1-5
D gene: TRBD1
V gene: TRBV5-1

CDR3 protein: SARDAGTGAYEQY
J gene: TRBJ2-7
D gene: TRBD1
V gene: TRBV20-1

CDR3 protein: ASSDRDEDEKLF
J gene: TRBJ1-4
D gene: TRBD1
V gene: TRBV7-9

CDR3 protein: ASKWGQGTDTQY
J gene: TRBJ2-3
D gene: .
V gene: TRBV6-1

CDR3 protein: ASSLAQGAGGNNEQF
J gene: TRBJ2-1
D gene: TRBD2
V gene: TRBV5-4

CDR3 protein: ASSILADSYEQY
J gene: TRBJ2-7
D gene: TRBD2
V gene: TRBV19

CDR3 protein: ASSYSQQKDTQY
J gene: TRBJ2-3
D gene: .
V gene: TRBV6-2/TRBV6-3

CDR3 protein: ASTTGGAGQPQH
J gene: TRBJ1-5
D gene: TRBD1
V gene: TRBV12-3/TRBV12-4

CDR3 protein: ASSSTGSNTGELF
J gene: TRBJ2-2
D gene: .
V gene: TRBV12-3/TRBV12-4

CDR3 protein: ASSLSSGSQETQY
J gene: TRBJ2-5
D gene: TRBD2
V gene: TRBV7-2

CDR3 protein: ASSSTPGVTTQY
J gene: TRBJ2-5
D gene: .
V gene: TRBV11-3

CDR3 protein: ASGQVNTEAF
J gene: TRBJ1-1
D gene: .
V gene: TRBV12-5

CDR3 protein: ASSVGQTLTGELF
J gene: TRBJ2-2
D gene: .
V gene: TRBV9

CDR3 protein: DSSQERSGLSTDTQY
J gene: TRBJ2-3
D gene: .
V gene: TRBV4-3

CDR3 protein: ASSQEGGNRADTQY
J gene: TRBJ2-3
D gene: .
V gene: TRBV5-5

CDR3 protein: ASIQGQGAVTQY
J gene: TRBJ2-3
D gene: TRBD1
V gene: TRBV28

CDR3 protein: ASSPGRAGTEAF
J gene: TRBJ1-1
D gene: .
V gene: TRBV2

CDR3 protein: ASSQVASGTGAASDYEQY
J gene: TRBJ2-7
D gene: TRBD1
V gene: TRBV4-1

CDR3 protein: ASSMTGTAIQETQY
J gene: TRBJ2-5
D gene: TRBD1
V gene: TRBV7-9

CDR3 protein: ASSKRTSGLGQY
J gene: TRBJ2-7
D gene: TRBD2
V gene: TRBV3-1

CDR3 protein: ASSYLLTGGPGDTQY
J gene: TRBJ2-3
D gene: TRBD2
V gene: TRBV6-5

CDR3 protein: ASRPTSGSYEQY
J gene: TRBJ2-7
D gene: TRBD2
V gene: TRBV6-1

CDR3 protein: ASSERGGGSSYNEQF
J gene: TRBJ2-1
D gene: .
V gene: TRBV2

CDR3 protein: ASVFGGGHSTDTQY
J gene: TRBJ2-3
D gene: TRBD2
V gene: TRBV5-1

CDR3 protein: ASSEYKRDVQDTQY
J gene: TRBJ2-3
D gene: .
V gene: TRBV25-1

CDR3 protein: SARDRRRVADTQY
J gene: TRBJ2-3
D gene: .
V gene: TRBV20-1

CDR3 protein: ASSPGTSNGAQY
J gene: TRBJ2-5
D gene: TRBD2
V gene: TRBV11-1

CDR3 protein: ASSYSRTSTDTQY
J gene: TRBJ2-3
D gene: .
V gene: TRBV6-5

CDR3 protein: ASSLWSAGGGYT
J gene: TRBJ1-2
D gene: TRBD1
V gene: TRBV7-2

CDR3 protein: AWSGSGNEKLF
J gene: TRBJ1-4
D gene: .
V gene: TRBV30

CDR3 protein: SASLLSYEQY
J gene: TRBJ2-7
D gene: .
V gene: TRBV20-1

CDR3 protein: ASSRGLAMDGAQF
J gene: TRBJ2-1
D gene: TRBD2
V gene: TRBV6-2/TRBV6-3

CDR3 protein: ASSIGFPVYEQY
J gene: TRBJ2-7
D gene: .
V gene: TRBV19

CDR3 protein: ASAGGDSTDTQY
J gene: TRBJ2-3
D gene: TRBD2
V gene: TRBV6-1

CDR3 protein: ASSLLSGRNQETQY
J gene: TRBJ2-5
D gene: TRBD2
V gene: TRBV18

CDR3 protein: ASSLTGLRTQY
J gene: TRBJ2-5
D gene: TRBD1
V gene: TRBV27

CDR3 protein: ASTPGLAGGYNEQF
J gene: TRBJ2-1
D gene: TRBD2
V gene: TRBV19

CDR3 protein: ASSRQQGVGTGELF
J gene: TRBJ2-2
D gene: TRBD1
V gene: TRBV5-1

CDR3 protein: ASSYSGSGRVRGEQF
J gene: TRBJ2-1
D gene: .
V gene: TRBV6-2/TRBV6-3

CDR3 protein: ASRTASGDPYEQY
J gene: TRBJ2-7
D gene: TRBD2
V gene: TRBV6-1

CDR3 protein: ASSQGDLGRYEQY
J gene: TRBJ2-7
D gene: .
V gene: TRBV4-3

CDR3 protein: ASSESGQGARAF
J gene: TRBJ1-1
D gene: TRBD1
V gene: TRBV10-1

CDR3 protein: ASSPLRIRDADEQF
J gene: TRBJ2-1
D gene: .
V gene: TRBV28

CDR3 protein: ASTSRTGGNTEAF
J gene: TRBJ1-1
D gene: TRBD1
V gene: TRBV6-1

CDR3 protein: ACRLGGGQLADTQY
J gene: TRBJ2-3
D gene: TRBD2
V gene: TRBV30

CDR3 protein: ASSSAAQF
J gene: TRBJ2-1
D gene: .
V gene: TRBV12-3/TRBV12-4